Listed here are 32 T cell receptor beta chains from one sample, sequenced in a study of T-cell reconstitution after alpha-beta-depleted transplantation in children. TCRbeta library preparation incorporated unique molecular identifiers. TCRdb processed the PCR reads anew with MiXCR; each CDR3 protein has one entry. The profile shows a few hundred thousand distinct CDR3 sequences, about 9.3% of them singletons. The source material was PBMCs from the stem cell graft donor, sampled from the stem cell graft. Receptor source: a human donor who donated a stem cell graft to a child with acute lymphoblastic leukemia.

This clonotype was seen many times. The rearrangement joins TRBV3-1 to TRBJ2-7; 7 nucleotides align to TRBD1. Germline-derived CDR1 and CDR2 are LGHDT and YNNKEL (reference sequence). The CDR3 sequence is 14 residues long. Trimming took 1 base from V and 7 from J; bases not matched to a gene: 7. The CDR3, as DNA: TGTGCCAGCAGCCAAGGGGTCCAGGGACAGGAGCAGTACTTC. Its protein product is CASSQGVQGQEQYF.

This clonotype occurred many times. The V gene is TRBV9, the J gene TRBJ2-5, with D possibly matching TRBD1 (5 bases). CDR1 is SGDLS and CDR2 is YYNGEE in the germline V gene. V lost 0 bases to trimming and J lost 2 bases, with 8 bases between them. The CDR3 sequence is 14 residues long. CDR3 protein: CASSVEDTQETQYF. Written as DNA, the CDR3 is TGTGCCAGCAGCGTAGAGGACACGCAAGAGACCCAGTACTTC.

The chain combines TRBV12-3 or TRBV12-4 with TRBJ2-5; maybe TRBD1 (5 bases). The CDR3 has 14 residues. Trimming stripped 4 bases from V and 1 base from J, with 10 bases between. The CDR3 coding sequence is TGTGCCAGCAGTTCCCCAGGGCTCCAAGAGACCCAGTACTTC. Encoded protein: CASSSPGLQETQYF.

The V call is TRBV27, the J call TRBJ2-7; D gene unclear. With 5 bases removed from V and 4 bases from J, the gap between germline ends came to 12 bases. The CDR3 sequence is 13 residues long. From germline, CDR1 is MNHEY and CDR2 SMNVEV (reference sequence). CDR3: CASSLSPIYEQYF. In nucleotides, the CDR3 is TGTGCCAGCAGTCTTTCACCTATTTACGAGCAGTACTTC.

Comment on this clonotype: An end of the junction differs from the germline gene, which may be a read error. This chain joins TRBV12-3 or TRBV12-4 and TRBJ2-3; D gene unclear. The CDR3 is made up of 11 amino acids. The chain's CDR3 is CASSFSITVDF. The CDR3 DNA reads as TGTGCCAGCAGTTTTAGCATAACCGTGGATTTT.

The chain combines TRBV12-1 with TRBJ2-1; the table calls TRBD2, which could not be checked here. TRBV12-1 is listed as a pseudogene. The CDR3 covers 18 residues. DNA of the CDR3: TGTGCCAGCAGCCTCGACTCGACTAGCGGGAGTGGGGACAATGAGCAGTTCTTC. Protein: CASSLDSTSGSGDNEQFF.

This clonotype was seen repeatedly, ten times or more. This chain uses TRBV7-2 with TRBJ2-4, with D unresolved. Germline loops: CDR1 SGHTA, CDR2 FQGNSA. The CDR3 is 14 amino acids. The V and J ends lost 5 bases and 0 bases respectively, with 8 bases between them. As DNA, the CDR3 is TGTGCCAGCAGCGTCGGATTAGCCAAAAACATTCAGTACTTC. It translates to CASSVGLAKNIQYF. The whole variable domain, remainder taken from reference TRBV7-2 and TRBJ2-4, is GAGVSQSPSNKVTEKGKDVELRCDPISGHTALYWYRQSLGQGLEFLIYFQGNSAPDKSGLPSDRFSAERTGGSVSTLTIQRTQQEDSAVYLCASSVGLAKNIQYFGAGTRLSVL.

V usage is TRBV4-1 and J usage is TRBJ2-3, with D perhaps assigned TRBD1 or TRBD2 (5 bases each). V gave up 5 bases and J gave up 2 bases, with 11 bases separating them. In germline, CDR1 is MGHRA, CDR2 YSYEKL. CDR3 length: 14 residues. CDR3 amino acids: CASSYPGTTDTQYF. In nucleotides, the CDR3 is TGCGCCAGCAGCTATCCAGGGACCACAGATACGCAGTATTTT.

This CDR3 reads CASSPPGLSNTGELFF. CDR3 coding DNA: TGTGCCAGCAGCCCCCCGGGACTCTCGAACACCGGGGAGCTGTTTTTT. This chain connects TRBV7-9 to TRBJ2-2; D might be TRBD2 (6 bases). V dropped 5 bases and J dropped 0 bases, with 13 bases sitting between them. This CDR3 has 16 residues. Germline V gives CDR1 SEHNR, CDR2 FQNEAQ (reference sequence).

The V and J genes are TRBV20-1 and TRBJ2-7; 10 nucleotides align to TRBD2. V was pared by 0 bases and J by 4 bases, with 6 bases of the junction left unmatched. The germline CDR1 and CDR2 sequences are DFQATT and SNEGSKA (reference sequence). The CDR3 sequence is 15 residues long. The DNA for the CDR3 is TGCAGTGCTAGAGATATAGCGGGGGGTATTTACGAGCAGTACTTC. Protein sequence: CSARDIAGGIYEQYF.

About this clonotype: Just one base apart from a much larger clone, this may be a read error. This rearrangement joins TRBV20-1 to TRBJ2-7; no firm D call. Trimming stripped 0 bases from V and 3 bases from J, with 9 bases between. CDR1 DFQATT and CDR2 SNEGSKA come from the germline V gene (reference sequence). The CDR3 is 13 amino acids. The CDR3 region has the DNA TGCAGTGCTAGAGATCGGCAGGTCTACGAGCAGTACTTC. Its translation is CSARDRQVYEQYF.

This clonotype showed up many times. In DNA form, the CDR3 reads TGTGCCAGCAGTCCTAGACAGGGGACGAACACTGAAGCTTTCTTT. This gives the protein CASSPRQGTNTEAFF. The rearrangement uses TRBV12-3 or TRBV12-4 and TRBJ1-1; the match to TRBD1 covers 8 bases. V shed 5 bases, J shed 1 base, and the junction held 6 bases outside the gene matches. CDR3 length: 15 residues.

The chain is built from TRBV15 and TRBJ1-4; D remains ambiguous. The CDR3 is made up of 15 amino acids. Per the germline V gene, CDR1 is LNHNV and CDR2 is YYDKDF (reference sequence). V lost 0 bases, J lost 4 bases, and 9 bases lay in between. This CDR3 reads CATSRDLGDNEKLFF. The CDR3 nucleotides read TGTGCCACCAGCAGAGATCTCGGGGATAATGAAAAACTGTTTTTT.

This chain joins TRBV5-1 and TRBJ2-7, with D perhaps TRBD2 (6 bases). The CDR3 runs to 15 residues. The germline V and J ends were trimmed by 4 bases and 4 bases, with 18 bases remaining between them. In germline, CDR1 is SGHRS, CDR2 YFSETQ. CDR3 protein: CASSRGARRGYEQYF. The CDR3 bases are TGCGCCAGCAGCCGTGGAGCGCGACGGGGGTACGAGCAGTACTTC. Together with reference TRBV5-1 and TRBJ2-7, the CDR3 gives the full variable domain: KAGVTQTPRYLIKTRGQQVTLSCSPISGHRSVSWYQQTPGQGLQFLFEYFSETQRNKGNFPGRFSGRQFSNSRSEMNVSTLELGDSALYLCASSRGARRGYEQYFGPGTRLTVT.

This clonotype was counted ten times or more. The V call is TRBV9, the J call TRBJ2-7, with TRBD2 matching 13 bases. The CDR3 loop spans 15 amino acids. The germline V gene has CDR1 SGDLS and CDR2 YYNGEE. Trimming at V came to 3 bases and at J to 1 base, leaving 1 base not matched to a gene. CDR3 sequence: CASSAGLAGSYEQYF. CDR3 bases: TGTGCCAGCAGCGCGGGACTAGCGGGGTCCTACGAGCAGTACTTC.

A few counts support this clonotype. J is TRBJ1-2 and V is TRBV30; D is undetermined. Germline lookup yields CDR1 GTSNPN and CDR2 SVGIG (reference sequence). The CDR3 sequence is 13 residues long. Deletions cut 0 bases from V and 4 bases from J, with 9 bases between. The CDR3 sequence is CAWSVDFSYGYTF. The CDR3 coding sequence is TGTGCCTGGAGTGTAGACTTTAGCTATGGCTACACCTTC.

A few counts support this clonotype. V is TRBV15 and J is TRBJ1-5, with no clear D. Germline CDR1 LNHNV, CDR2 YYDKDF (reference sequence). V lost 0 bases and J 4 bases, leaving 7 bases between the germline ends. This CDR3 has 14 amino acids. The CDR3 loop is CATSRDSKNQPQHF. CDR3 sequence (DNA): TGTGCCACCAGCAGAGATAGTAAGAATCAGCCCCAGCATTTT.

This clonotype was seen repeatedly, ten times or more. The chain uses TRBV7-9 and TRBJ2-2, with D tentatively TRBD1 or TRBD2 (5 bases each). The CDR3 is 16 residues long. Germline V gene data show CDR1 as SEHNR and CDR2 as FQNEAQ (reference sequence). Trimming took off 2 bases at V and 4 bases at J, with 14 bases between the two ends. The CDR3 sequence is CASSLRVGAGTGELFF. In DNA form, the CDR3 reads TGTGCCAGCAGCTTACGAGTCGGGGCGGGCACCGGGGAGCTGTTTTTT.

V usage is TRBV4-3 and J usage is TRBJ2-7; 12 bases fit TRBD2. Germline-derived CDR1 and CDR2 are LGHNA and YSLEER. Trimming removed 3 bases from V and 2 bases from J; junction bases left unmatched: 5. The CDR3 extends over 16 amino acids. CDR3 sequence: CASSQDGLAGPYEQYF. The CDR3 DNA follows: TGCGCCAGCAGCCAGGACGGACTAGCGGGGCCCTACGAGCAGTACTTC.

This clonotype has more than one count but fewer than ten. This chain uses TRBV24-1 with TRBJ2-2; D remains ambiguous. Germline assignment: CDR1 KGHDR and CDR2 SFDVKD. The CDR3 covers 15 residues. V was shortened by 1 base and J by 8 bases, with 13 bases between the two germline ends. The CDR3, as DNA: TGTGCCACCAGTGATTTCTCACGGCCAATTGGGGAGCTGTTTTTT. Translated: CATSDFSRPIGELFF.

J is TRBJ1-1 and V is TRBV29-1, with D perhaps TRBD1 (6 bases). CDR3 length: 12 amino acids. The V and J ends lost 7 bases and 8 bases respectively, with 17 bases between them. Germline values: CDR1 SQVTM, CDR2 ANQGSEA. The DNA for the CDR3 is TGCAGCGCTACCCCAGGACAGCTCGAAGCTTTCTTT. This gives the protein CSATPGQLEAFF.

Of note for this clonotype: Being one base from a much bigger clone, this may be a read error. The genes are TRBV5-1 and TRBJ1-2; D perhaps matches TRBD1 (5 bases). Per germline, CDR1 SGHRS and CDR2 YFSETQ. This CDR3 is built from 14 residues. CDR3: CVSRELGSNYGYTF. CDR3 DNA: TGCGTCAGCAGGGAATTGGGCAGCAACTATGGCTACACCTTC.

The genes are TRBV20-1 and TRBJ2-1; 9 nucleotides line up with TRBD2. Germline V gene lookup returns CDR1 DFQATT and CDR2 SNEGSKA (reference sequence). The length of the CDR3 is 17 residues. V was clipped by 5 bases and J by 3 bases; unmatched bases: 14. In nucleotides, the CDR3 is TGCAGTGCTTTTCCCTTGATAGCGGGAGACCTCTACAATGAGCAGTTCTTC. It translates to CSAFPLIAGDLYNEQFF.

This clonotype was counted ten times or more. V is TRBV10-3 and J is TRBJ2-1, with 15 positions matching TRBD2. Germline trimming cut 2 bases from V and 8 bases from J; bases unmatched to any gene: 7. The CDR3 totals 17 residues. The germline CDR1 and CDR2 sequences are ENHRY and SYGVKD. CDR3 in DNA: TGTGCCATCAGTGAGGCCGGGACTAGCGGGAGGCAGGATGAGCAGTTCTTC. Its translation is CAISEAGTSGRQDEQFF.

At least ten counts were recorded for this clonotype. The genes are TRBV7-9 and TRBJ1-1; D call uncertain. Trimming took 5 bases from V and 11 from J, leaving 18 bases between them. CDR1 is SEHNR and CDR2 is FQNEAQ in the germline V gene (reference sequence). This CDR3 has 13 residues. CDR3 protein: CASSPASTRGAFF. CDR3 sequence (DNA): TGTGCCAGCAGCCCTGCGTCGACCAGAGGGGCTTTCTTT. Full variable domain (remainder filled in from reference TRBV7-9 and TRBJ1-1): DTGVSQNPRHKITKRGQNVTFRCDPISEHNRLYWYRQTLGQGPEFLTYFQNEAQLEKSRLLSDRFSAERPKGSFSTLEIQRTEQGDSAMYLCASSPASTRGAFFGQGTRLTVV.

This clonotype occurred a few times. CDR3 sequence: CASSQGSGYNEQFF. Written as DNA, the CDR3 is TGCGCCAGCAGCCAAGGGTCAGGGTACAATGAGCAGTTCTTC. The rearrangement uses TRBV4-3 and TRBJ2-1, with D maybe TRBD1 (5 bases). CDR3 length: 14 amino acids. Trimming removed 1 base at V and 4 bases at J, with 8 bases between. CDR1 is LGHNA and CDR2 is YSLEER in the germline V gene.

This clonotype occurred many times. The chain carries TRBV10-3 and TRBJ2-1; 9 nucleotides match TRBD2. V was pared by 4 bases and J by 4 bases, with 5 bases of the junction left unmatched. This CDR3 comprises 15 residues. Per the germline V gene, CDR1 is ENHRY and CDR2 is SYGVKD. The CDR3 reads CAISAQTSGYNEQFF. CDR3 bases: TGTGCCATCAGTGCCCAGACTAGCGGTTACAATGAGCAGTTCTTC.

This clonotype came up many times. The chain is built from TRBV2 and TRBJ2-2, with 11 bases identical to TRBD2. Per the germline V gene, CDR1 is SNHLY and CDR2 is FYNNEI. V lost 4 bases, J lost 3 bases, and 4 bases stayed unmatched. The CDR3 sequence is 16 residues long. CDR3 in DNA: TGTGCCAGCAGTGGAACTAGCGGGAGATACACCGGGGAGCTGTTTTTT. As protein: CASSGTSGRYTGELFF.

In the case of this clonotype: At one boundary the junction diverges from the germline segment, which might be a read error. The V and J genes are TRBV7-2 and TRBJ2-1; 7 bases are shared with TRBD2. Germline V gene sequence: CDR1 SGHTA, CDR2 FQGNSA. This CDR3 has 16 residues. The CDR3 sequence is CASSLARGSSYNGQFF. The CDR3 nucleotides are TGTGCCAGCAGCTTAGCGCGGGGGAGCTCCTACAATGGGCAGTTCTTC.

This sequence joins TRBV6-1 and TRBJ1-6; a weak D match, TRBD1 (5 bases). The CDR3 contains 15 residues. Germline CDR1 MNHNS, CDR2 SASEGT. Trimming removed 7 bases at V and 0 bases at J, with 10 bases between. This CDR3 reads CASTRQTSYNSPLHF. CDR3 nucleotides: TGTGCCAGCACCAGACAGACCTCCTATAATTCACCCCTCCACTTT.

This clonotype has only a few counts. The chain is built from TRBV3-1 and TRBJ2-1; TRBD2 aligns across 8 bases. Germline CDR1 LGHDT, CDR2 YNNKEL (reference sequence). The CDR3 sequence is 14 residues long. V shed 4 bases and J 4 bases; nucleotides not matched to a gene: 3. This CDR3 is CASSRLAGYNEQFF. The CDR3 DNA is TGTGCCAGCAGCCGGCTAGCGGGTTACAATGAGCAGTTCTTC.

This clonotype was picked up many times. The chain employs TRBV5-1 and TRBJ2-1; TRBD1 matches at 12 bases. CDR1 is SGHRS, CDR2 YFSETQ, per germline. The ends lost 4 bases at V and 8 bases at J; junction bases unmatched: 10. The length of the CDR3 is 16 residues. In DNA form, the CDR3 reads TGCGCCAGCAGCACGATCCCGGGACAGGGGGCTGATGAGCAGTTCTTC. Amino acids: CASSTIPGQGADEQFF.